The clone carrying this T cell receptor beta chain was counted only a few times. Its target is not known. The CDR3 is made up of 14 amino acids. The V gene lost 2 bases and the J gene lost 4 bases, with 12 bases spanning the gap. The germline V gene has CDR1 SGHNT and CDR2 YYREEE (reference sequence). The source of the sample is a study of T cell responses to AZD1222 COVID-19 vaccine. Overall study results and limits: Spike-specific TCR breadth and depth were elevated following two AZD1222 doses. Baseline serology detected seropositivity in only six AZD1222 recipients.

TCRdb's table, derived via immunoSEQ multiplex PCR, lists solely in-frame clones and lacks some. The sample has around 99,000 clones; about nine tenths are singletons. The sequencing here drew on peripheral blood, taken on day 0 of AZD1222 vaccination. The rearrangement joins TRBV5-4 to TRBJ1-2; D not certain. This TCR came from an adult in good health. CDR3 sequence: CASSFGRSTYGYTF. As DNA, the CDR3 is TGTGCCAGCAGCTTTGGGCGTTCTACCTATGGCTACACCTTC.